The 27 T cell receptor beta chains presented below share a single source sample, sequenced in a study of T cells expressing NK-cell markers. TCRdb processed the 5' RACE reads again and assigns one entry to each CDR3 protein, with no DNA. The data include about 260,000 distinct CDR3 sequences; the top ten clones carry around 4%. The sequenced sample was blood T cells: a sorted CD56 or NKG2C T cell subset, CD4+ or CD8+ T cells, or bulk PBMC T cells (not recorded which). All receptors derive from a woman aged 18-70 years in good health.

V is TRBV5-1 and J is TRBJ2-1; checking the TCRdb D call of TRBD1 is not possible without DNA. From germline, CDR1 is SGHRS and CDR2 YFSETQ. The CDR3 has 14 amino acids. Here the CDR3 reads CASSGGGRHNEQFF.

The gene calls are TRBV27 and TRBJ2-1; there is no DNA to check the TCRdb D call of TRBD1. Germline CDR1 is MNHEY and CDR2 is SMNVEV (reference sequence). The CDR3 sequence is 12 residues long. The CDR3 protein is CASSMGGFRQFF.

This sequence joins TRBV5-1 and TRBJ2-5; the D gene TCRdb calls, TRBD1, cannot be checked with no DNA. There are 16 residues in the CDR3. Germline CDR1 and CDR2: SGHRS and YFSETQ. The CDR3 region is CASSNIIQGTGETQYF.

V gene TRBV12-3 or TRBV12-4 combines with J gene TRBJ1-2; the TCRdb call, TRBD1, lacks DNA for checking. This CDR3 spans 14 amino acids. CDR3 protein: CASRPQVRGYGYTF.

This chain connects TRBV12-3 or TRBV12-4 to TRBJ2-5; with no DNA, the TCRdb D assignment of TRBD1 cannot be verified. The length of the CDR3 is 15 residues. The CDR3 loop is CASSVSGGGQETQYF.

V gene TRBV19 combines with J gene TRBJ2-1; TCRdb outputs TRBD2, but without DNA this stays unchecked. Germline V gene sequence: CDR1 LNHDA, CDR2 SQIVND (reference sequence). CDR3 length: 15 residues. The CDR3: CASSQSGLSYNEQFF. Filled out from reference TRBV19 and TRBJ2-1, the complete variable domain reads DGGITQSPKYLFRKEGQNVTLSCEQNLNHDAMYWYRQDPGQGLRLIYYSQIVNDFQKGDIAEGYSVSREKKESFPLTVTSAQKNPTAFYLCASSQSGLSYNEQFFGPGTRLTVL.

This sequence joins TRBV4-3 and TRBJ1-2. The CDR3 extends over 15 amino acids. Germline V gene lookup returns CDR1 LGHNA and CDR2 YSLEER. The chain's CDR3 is CASSQDLSSTYGYTF.

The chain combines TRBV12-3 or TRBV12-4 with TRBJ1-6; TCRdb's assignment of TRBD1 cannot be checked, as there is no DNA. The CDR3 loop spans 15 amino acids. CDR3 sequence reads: CASSPGTGNNSPLHF.

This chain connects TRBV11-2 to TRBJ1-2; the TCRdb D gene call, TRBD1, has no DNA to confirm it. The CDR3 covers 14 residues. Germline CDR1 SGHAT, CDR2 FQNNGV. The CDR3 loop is CASSLGSGGLGYTF.

CDR3 in amino acids: CASSPVGAGVDEQFF. V is TRBV7-9 and J is TRBJ2-1; TCRdb selects TRBD2, and the lack of DNA leaves this call unchecked. Germline CDR1 and CDR2: SEHNR and FQNEAQ (reference sequence). The CDR3 runs to 15 residues.

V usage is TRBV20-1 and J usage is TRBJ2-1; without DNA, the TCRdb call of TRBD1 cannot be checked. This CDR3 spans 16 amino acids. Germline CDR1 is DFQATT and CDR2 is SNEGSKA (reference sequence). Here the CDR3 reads CSAGGGGASSYNEQFF.

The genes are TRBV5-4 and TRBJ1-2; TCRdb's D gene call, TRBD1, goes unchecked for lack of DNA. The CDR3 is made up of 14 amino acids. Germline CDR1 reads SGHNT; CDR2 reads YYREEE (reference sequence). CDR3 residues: CASSFPGYNYGYTF.

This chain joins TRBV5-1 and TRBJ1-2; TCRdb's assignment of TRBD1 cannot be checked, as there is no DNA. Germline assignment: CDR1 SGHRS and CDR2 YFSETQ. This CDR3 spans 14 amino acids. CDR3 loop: CASSQTGVNYGYTF.

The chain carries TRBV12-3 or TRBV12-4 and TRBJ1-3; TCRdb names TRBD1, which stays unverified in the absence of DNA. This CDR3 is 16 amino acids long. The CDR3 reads CASSPGFVGAGNTIYF.

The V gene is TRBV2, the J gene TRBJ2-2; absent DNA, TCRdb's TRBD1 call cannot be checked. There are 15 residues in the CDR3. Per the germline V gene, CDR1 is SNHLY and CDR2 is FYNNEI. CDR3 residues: CASSGTGGVTGELFF.

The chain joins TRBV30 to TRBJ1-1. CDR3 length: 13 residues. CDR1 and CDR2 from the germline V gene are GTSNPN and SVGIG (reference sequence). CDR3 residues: CARAQSLNTEAFF. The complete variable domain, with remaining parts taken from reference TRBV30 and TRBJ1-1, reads SQTIHQWPATLVQPVGSPLSLECTVEGTSNPNLYWYRQAAGRGLQLLFYSVGIGQISSEVPQNLSASRPQDRQFILSSKKLLLSDSGFYLCARAQSLNTEAFFGQGTRLTVV.

This CDR3 reads CASSLTVVAGNTIYF. The chain uses TRBV4-3 and TRBJ1-3. This CDR3 is 15 amino acids long. Germline CDR1 LGHNA, CDR2 YSLEER.

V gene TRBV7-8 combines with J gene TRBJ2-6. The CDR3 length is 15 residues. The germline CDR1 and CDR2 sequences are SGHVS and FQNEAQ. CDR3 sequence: CASSFDRSGANVLTF.

CDR3 in amino acids: CASSLEYGTQYF. V gene TRBV27 combines with J gene TRBJ2-3. CDR1 MNHEY and CDR2 SMNVEV come from the germline V gene (reference sequence). The CDR3 has 12 amino acids.

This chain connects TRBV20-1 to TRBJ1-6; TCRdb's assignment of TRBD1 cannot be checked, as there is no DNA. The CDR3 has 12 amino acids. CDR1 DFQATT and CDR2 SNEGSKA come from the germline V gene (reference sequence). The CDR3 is CSARITGRPLHF.

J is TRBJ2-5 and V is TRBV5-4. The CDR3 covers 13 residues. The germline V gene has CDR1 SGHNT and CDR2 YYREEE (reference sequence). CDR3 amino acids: CASSPSQQETQYF. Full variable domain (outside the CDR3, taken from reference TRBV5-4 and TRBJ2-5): ETGVTQSPTHLIKTRGQQVTLRCSSQSGHNTVSWYQQALGQGPQFIFQYYREEENGRGNFPPRFSGLQFPNYSSELNVNALELDDSALYLCASSPSQQETQYFGPGTRLLVL.

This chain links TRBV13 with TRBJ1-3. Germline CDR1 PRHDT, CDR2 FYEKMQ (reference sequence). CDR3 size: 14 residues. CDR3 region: CASSFTVGGNTIYF.

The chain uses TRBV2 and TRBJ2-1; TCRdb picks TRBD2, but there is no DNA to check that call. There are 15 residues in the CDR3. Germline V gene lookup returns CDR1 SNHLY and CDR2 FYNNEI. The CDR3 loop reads CASTKGTSGIGEQFF.

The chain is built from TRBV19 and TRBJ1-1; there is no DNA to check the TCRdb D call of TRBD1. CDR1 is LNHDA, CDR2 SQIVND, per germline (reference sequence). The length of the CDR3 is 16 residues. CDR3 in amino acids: CASSIDRGQKNTEAFF. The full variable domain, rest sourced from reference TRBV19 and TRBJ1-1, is DGGITQSPKYLFRKEGQNVTLSCEQNLNHDAMYWYRQDPGQGLRLIYYSQIVNDFQKGDIAEGYSVSREKKESFPLTVTSAQKNPTAFYLCASSIDRGQKNTEAFFGQGTRLTVV.

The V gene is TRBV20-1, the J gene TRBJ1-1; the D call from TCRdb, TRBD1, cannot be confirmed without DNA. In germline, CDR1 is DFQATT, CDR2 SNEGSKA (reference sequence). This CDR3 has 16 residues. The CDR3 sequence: CSASEPGVALNTEAFF.

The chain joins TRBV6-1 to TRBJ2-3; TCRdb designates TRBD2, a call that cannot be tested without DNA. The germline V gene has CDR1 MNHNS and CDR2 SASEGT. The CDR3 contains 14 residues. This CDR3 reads CASSGTPSGDTQYF.

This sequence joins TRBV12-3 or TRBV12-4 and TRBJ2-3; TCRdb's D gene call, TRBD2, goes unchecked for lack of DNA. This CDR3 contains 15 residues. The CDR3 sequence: CASNPLAGVSDTQYF.